Listed below are T cell receptor beta chains from one sample, sequenced in a study of T-cell memory formation after mild COVID-19. In TCRdb, the 5' RACE reads were re-called with MiXCR into one record per CDR3 protein. This sample has 150,000 or so distinct CDR3 sequences, with about 15% found just once. Sequencing was carried out using PBMCs or a T cell subset sorted from them (not recorded which). The source is an adult woman who had mild COVID-19 (a few samples of this study predate the infection). Cell type and time point are not known. CDR3s include the opening cysteine and the closing phenylalanine or tryptophan. The D gene is left open where the match is weak. Clone sizes are given selectively: once, few, many, or a class where the clone is expanded.

CASSRTLGRHEQYF | TGTGCCAGCAGCCGAACGTTGGGCCGGCACGAGCAGTACTTC | . | TRBV27 | . | TRBJ2-7
CASEEGDTYNEQFF | TGTGCCAGCGAAGAAGGGGACACCTACAATGAGCAGTTCTTC | . | TRBV2 | . | TRBJ2-1
CATSGAGRTDTQYF | TGTGCCACCAGTGGGGCAGGGCGCACAGATACGCAGTATTTT | . | TRBV24-1 | . | TRBJ2-3
CASSVHAGDTQYF | TGTGCCAGCAGCGTACACGCAGGGGATACGCAGTATTTT | . | TRBV9 | . | TRBJ2-3
CASSLVRGQGTQYF | TGTGCCAGCAGCTTAGTGAGGGGGCAAGGGACCCAGTACTTC | few | TRBV11-2 | TRBD1 | TRBJ2-5
CASSFELAGGLENIQYF | TGTGCCAGCAGTTTCGAACTAGCGGGAGGGCTTGAAAACATTCAGTACTTC | . | TRBV12-3/TRBV12-4 | TRBD2 | TRBJ2-4
CASSREMNTEAFF | TGTGCCAGCAGTAGAGAGATGAACACTGAAGCTTTCTTT | . | TRBV12-3/TRBV12-4 | . | TRBJ1-1
CASSWGLNEKLFF | TGCGCCAGCAGCTGGGGGCTTAATGAAAAACTGTTTTTT | few | TRBV5-1 | . | TRBJ1-4
CASTGGYSNQPQHF | TGTGCCAGCACTGGGGGCTACAGCAATCAGCCCCAGCATTTT | few | TRBV2 | . | TRBJ1-5
CASSEEAGGPYNEQFF | TGTGCCAGCAGTGAAGAAGCGGGGGGACCCTACAATGAGCAGTTCTTC | few | TRBV6-1 | TRBD2 | TRBJ2-1
CASSFSSLGYTF | TGTGCCAGCAGTTTCTCCTCACTGGGCTACACCTTC | . | TRBV12-3/TRBV12-4 | . | TRBJ1-2
CASSPREFNEQFF | TGTGCCAGCAGTCCGCGGGAGTTCAATGAGCAGTTCTTC | few | TRBV2 | TRBD2 | TRBJ2-1
CASSQDGGSSSYEQYF | TGCGCCAGCAGCCAAGACGGGGGGTCCTCGTCCTACGAGCAGTACTTC | . | TRBV4-3 | TRBD2 | TRBJ2-7